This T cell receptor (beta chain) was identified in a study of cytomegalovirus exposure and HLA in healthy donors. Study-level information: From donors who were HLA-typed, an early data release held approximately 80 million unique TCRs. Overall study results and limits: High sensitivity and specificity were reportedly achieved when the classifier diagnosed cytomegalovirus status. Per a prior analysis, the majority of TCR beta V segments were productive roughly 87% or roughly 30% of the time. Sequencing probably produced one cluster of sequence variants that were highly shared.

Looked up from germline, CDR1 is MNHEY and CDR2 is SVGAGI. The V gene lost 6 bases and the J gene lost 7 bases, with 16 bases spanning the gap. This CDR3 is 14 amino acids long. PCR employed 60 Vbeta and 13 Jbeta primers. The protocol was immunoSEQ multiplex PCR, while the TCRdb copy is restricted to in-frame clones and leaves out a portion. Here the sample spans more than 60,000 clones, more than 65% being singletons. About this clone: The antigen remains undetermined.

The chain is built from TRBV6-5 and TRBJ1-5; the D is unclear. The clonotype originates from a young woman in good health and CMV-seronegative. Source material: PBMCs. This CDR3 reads CASSPGSRKQPQHF. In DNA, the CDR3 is TGTGCCAGCAGCCCCGGGAGTCGAAAACAGCCCCAGCATTTT.